The 14 T cell receptor beta chains given below trace back to one sample, sequenced in a study of identical twins. TCRdb re-called the 5' RACE reads with MiXCR, one entry per CDR3 protein. The sample shows 1.5 million to 2 million distinct CDR3 sequences, about 30% of them seen only once. Sequencing input: cord blood. Every receptor here comes from a newborn girl in good health.

V and J are TRBV12-3 or TRBV12-4 and TRBJ1-3, with 7 positions matching TRBD1. The CDR3 contains 15 residues. After removal of 3 bases from V and 7 bases from J, the junction contained 9 bases not matched to a gene. The CDR3 DNA follows: TGTGCCAGCAGTTTCGACAGGGTTCTCGGGAACACCATATATTTT. The encoded protein is CASSFDRVLGNTIYF.

This clonotype was found a few times. The chain joins TRBV7-2 to TRBJ2-3; 12 bases map to TRBD2. V shed 3 bases and J 2 bases; nucleotides not matched to a gene: 3. CDR1 and CDR2 from the germline V gene are SGHTA and FQGNSA. This CDR3 region has 16 residues. The CDR3 nucleotides read TGTGCCAGCAGCTTTACTAGCGGGGGGACCACAGATACGCAGTATTTT. This encodes CASSFTSGGTTDTQYF. Based on the CDR3 plus reference TRBV7-2 and TRBJ2-3, the full variable domain is GAGVSQSPSNKVTEKGKDVELRCDPISGHTALYWYRQSLGQGLEFLIYFQGNSAPDKSGLPSDRFSAERTGGSVSTLTIQRTQQEDSAVYLCASSFTSGGTTDTQYFGPGTRLTVL.

This clonotype was picked up a small number of times. This rearrangement joins TRBV5-1 to TRBJ1-4, with 11 bases matching TRBD1. Unmatched junction bases numbered 5, after V lost 4 bases and J lost 3 bases. Germline V gene data show CDR1 as SGHRS and CDR2 as YFSETQ. This CDR3 is 16 amino acids long. The CDR3 DNA is TGCGCCAGCAGCGGTGGACAGGGGGCGGCTAATGAAAAACTGTTTTTT. Its protein is CASSGGQGAANEKLFF.

Comments on this clonotype: A junction boundary mismatches the germline segment, possibly from a read error. The chain couples TRBV10-3 to TRBJ2-3; D is uncertain. The CDR3 has 15 residues. CDR1 ENHRY and CDR2 SYGVKD come from the germline V gene. The CDR3 bases are TGTGCCATCAGGGCCGGAGATAGAGGTAGAGATACGCGGTATTTT. Amino acids: CAIRAGDRGRDTRYF.

The chain carries TRBV2 and TRBJ2-1; TRBD2 matches at 12 bases. CDR1 SNHLY and CDR2 FYNNEI come from the germline V gene. The CDR3 has 16 amino acids. Trimming cost V 4 bases and J 4 bases; bases outside gene matches: 5. The CDR3 region has the DNA TGTGCCAGCAGTGGGACTAGCGGGGACCATTACAATGAGCAGTTCTTC. It specifies CASSGTSGDHYNEQFF.

There are a few counts of this clonotype. This chain joins TRBV28 and TRBJ2-3, with a weak D call TRBD1 (6 bases). The V gene lost 7 bases and the J gene lost 2 bases, with 16 bases spanning the gap. Germline values: CDR1 MDHEN, CDR2 SYDVKM. This CDR3 has 15 residues. Here the CDR3 reads CASIQQGGATDTQYF. The CDR3 nucleotides read TGTGCCAGCATCCAACAGGGCGGAGCCACAGATACGCAGTATTTT.

This clonotype occurred many times. This chain uses TRBV2 with TRBJ2-1; no reliable D call. The germline gives CDR1 SNHLY, CDR2 FYNNEI. The CDR3 runs to 12 residues. The ends were cut back, 6 bases at V and 5 bases at J, with 8 bases in the middle. DNA of the CDR3: TGTGCCAGCAGCCTACCCGACAATGAGCAGTTCTTC. This translates into CASSLPDNEQFF.

The chain joins TRBV6-6 to TRBJ2-5; TRBD2 agrees at 7 bases. There are 14 residues in the CDR3. The V gene's germline CDR1 is MNHNY and CDR2 SVGAGI (reference sequence). V was pared by 2 bases and J by 3 bases, with 3 bases of the junction left unmatched. The CDR3 sequence is CASSYAGREETQYF. In DNA, the CDR3 is TGTGCCAGCAGTTACGCGGGGAGGGAAGAGACCCAGTACTTC.

The V and J genes are TRBV20-1 and TRBJ2-3, with D unclear. The V end lost 5 bases, the J end lost 2 bases, and 8 bases lay between the germline ends. This CDR3 is built from 12 residues. Germline-derived CDR1 and CDR2 are DFQATT and SNEGSKA (reference sequence). In DNA form, the CDR3 reads TGCAGTGCTTCTTGGAACACAGATACGCAGTATTTT. Protein: CSASWNTDTQYF.

The gene calls are TRBV15 and TRBJ2-5, with D unresolved. The CDR3 sequence is 13 residues long. CDR1 and CDR2 (germline): LNHNV, YYDKDF (reference sequence). The V end lost 4 bases, the J end lost 11 bases, and 17 bases lay between the germline ends. The CDR3 region is CATSTEVHNEQYF. DNA for the CDR3: TGTGCCACCAGCACTGAAGTGCACAATGAGCAGTACTTC.

The rearrangement joins TRBV5-8 to TRBJ2-3, with D tentatively TRBD1 or TRBD2 (5 bases each). The germline V and J ends were trimmed by 2 bases and 6 bases, with 19 bases remaining between them. The CDR3 has 16 residues. Per germline, CDR1 SGHTS and CDR2 YDEGEE. CDR3 DNA sequence: TGTGCCAGCAGCTTAGCAGCTTTCTCTGAGGGGGATACGCAGTATTTT. It codes for CASSLAAFSEGDTQYF.

A few counts support this clonotype. V and J are TRBV20-1 and TRBJ2-3; the D is unclear. The V end lost 2 bases, the J end lost 0 bases, and 15 bases lay between the germline ends. The CDR3 loop spans 16 amino acids. CDR1 is DFQATT and CDR2 is SNEGSKA in the germline V gene (reference sequence). CDR3 loop: CSARPTFRPSTDTQYF. The CDR3 DNA sequence: TGCAGTGCTAGACCGACGTTTCGCCCCAGCACAGATACGCAGTATTTT.

The sample holds a few counts of this clonotype. V gene TRBV20-1 combines with J gene TRBJ1-2; D gene unclear. In germline, CDR1 is DFQATT, CDR2 SNEGSKA (reference sequence). The CDR3 length is 14 residues. Between the trimmed V and J ends, which lost 2 bases and 4 bases, there was a span of 14 bases. In nucleotides, the CDR3 is TGCAGTGCTAGACACACATCACCACTCTATGGCTACACCTTC. It encodes CSARHTSPLYGYTF.

This clonotype was counted many times. This rearrangement joins TRBV28 to TRBJ2-7; D is unresolved. V dropped 1 base and J dropped 4 bases, with 5 bases sitting between them. The CDR3 contains 12 residues. CDR1 and CDR2 from the germline V gene are MDHEN and SYDVKM. The CDR3 nucleotides read TGTGCCAGCAGTTTATTTGAGTACGAGCAGTACTTC. Its translation: CASSLFEYEQYF. Complete variable domain (other parts from reference TRBV28 and TRBJ2-7): DVKVTQSSRYLVKRTGEKVFLECVQDMDHENMFWYRQDPGLGLRLIYFSYDVKMKEKGDIPEGYSVSREKKERFSLILESASTNQTSMYLCASSLFEYEQYFGPGTRLTVT.